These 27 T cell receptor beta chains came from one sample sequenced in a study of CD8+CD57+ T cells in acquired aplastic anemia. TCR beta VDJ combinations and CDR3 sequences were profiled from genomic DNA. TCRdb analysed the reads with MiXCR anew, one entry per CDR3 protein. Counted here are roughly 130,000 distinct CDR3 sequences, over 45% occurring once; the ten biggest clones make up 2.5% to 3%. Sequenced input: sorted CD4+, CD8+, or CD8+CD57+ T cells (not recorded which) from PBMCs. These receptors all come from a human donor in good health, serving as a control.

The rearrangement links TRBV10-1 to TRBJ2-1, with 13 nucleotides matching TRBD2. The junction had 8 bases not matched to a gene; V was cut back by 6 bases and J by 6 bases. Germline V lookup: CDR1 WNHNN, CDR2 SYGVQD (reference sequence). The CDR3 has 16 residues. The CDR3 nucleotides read TGCGCCAGCAGGACTAGCGGGAGGCCCGCAGGCAATGAGCAGTTCTTC. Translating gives CASRTSGRPAGNEQFF.

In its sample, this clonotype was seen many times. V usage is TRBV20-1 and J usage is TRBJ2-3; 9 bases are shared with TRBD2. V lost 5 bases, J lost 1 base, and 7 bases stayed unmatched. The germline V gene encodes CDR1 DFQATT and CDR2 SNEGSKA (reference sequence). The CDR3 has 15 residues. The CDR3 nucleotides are TGCAGTGCTCGCAGGGCTAGCGGGGGCACAGATACGCAGTATTTT. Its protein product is CSARRASGGTDTQYF.

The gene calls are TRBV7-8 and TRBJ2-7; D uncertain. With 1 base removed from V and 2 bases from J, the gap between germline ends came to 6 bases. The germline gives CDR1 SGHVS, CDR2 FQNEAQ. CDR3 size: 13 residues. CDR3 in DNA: TGTGCCAGCAGCTTAGGCACAACCTACGAGCAGTACTTC. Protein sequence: CASSLGTTYEQYF.

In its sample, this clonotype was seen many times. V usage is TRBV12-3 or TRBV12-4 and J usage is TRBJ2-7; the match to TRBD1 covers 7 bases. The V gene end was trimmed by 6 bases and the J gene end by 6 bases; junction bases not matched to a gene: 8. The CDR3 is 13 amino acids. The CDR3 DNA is TGTGCCAGCAGCTCTGACAGGGCCCTCGAGCAGTACTTC. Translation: CASSSDRALEQYF.

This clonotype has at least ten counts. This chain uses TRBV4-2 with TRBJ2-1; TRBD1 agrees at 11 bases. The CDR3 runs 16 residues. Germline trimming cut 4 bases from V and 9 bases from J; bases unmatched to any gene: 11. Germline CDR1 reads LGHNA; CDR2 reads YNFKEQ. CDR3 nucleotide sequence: TGTGCCAGCAGCCCCATTGGGGACAGGGGGAGCGGTGAGCAGTTCTTC. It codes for CASSPIGDRGSGEQFF.

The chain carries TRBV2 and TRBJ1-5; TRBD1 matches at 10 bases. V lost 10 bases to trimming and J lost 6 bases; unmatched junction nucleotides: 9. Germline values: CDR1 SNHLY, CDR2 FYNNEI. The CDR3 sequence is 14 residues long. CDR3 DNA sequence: TGTGCCACGTCCCCGGGACAGGGGTTTCAGCCCCAGCATTTT. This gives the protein CATSPGQGFQPQHF.

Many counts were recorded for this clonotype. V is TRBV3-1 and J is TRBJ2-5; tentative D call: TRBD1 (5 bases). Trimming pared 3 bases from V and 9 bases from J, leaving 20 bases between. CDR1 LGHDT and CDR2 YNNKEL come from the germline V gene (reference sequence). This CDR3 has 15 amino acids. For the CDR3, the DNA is TGTGCCAGCAGCCAGATGACCGACAGATTCGAGGCCCAGTACTTC. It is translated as CASSQMTDRFEAQYF.

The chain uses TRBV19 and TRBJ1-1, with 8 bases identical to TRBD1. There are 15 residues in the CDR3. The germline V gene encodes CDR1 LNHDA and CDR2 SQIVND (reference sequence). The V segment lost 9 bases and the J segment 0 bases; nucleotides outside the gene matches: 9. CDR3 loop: CASSSGQGMNTEAFF. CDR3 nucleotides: TGTGCCAGCAGTTCCGGACAGGGAATGAACACTGAAGCTTTCTTT.

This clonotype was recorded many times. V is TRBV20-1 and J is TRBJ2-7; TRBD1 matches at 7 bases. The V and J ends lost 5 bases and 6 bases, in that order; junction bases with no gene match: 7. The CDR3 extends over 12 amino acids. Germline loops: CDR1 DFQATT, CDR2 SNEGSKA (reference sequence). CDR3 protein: CSAQDRVGEQYF. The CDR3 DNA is TGCAGTGCTCAAGACAGGGTCGGCGAGCAGTACTTC.

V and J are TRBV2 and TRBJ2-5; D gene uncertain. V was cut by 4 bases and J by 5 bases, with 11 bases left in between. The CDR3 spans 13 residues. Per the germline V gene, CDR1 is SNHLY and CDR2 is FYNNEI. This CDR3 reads CASSGDLGETQYF. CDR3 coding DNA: TGTGCCAGCAGTGGAGATCTGGGGGAGACCCAGTACTTC.

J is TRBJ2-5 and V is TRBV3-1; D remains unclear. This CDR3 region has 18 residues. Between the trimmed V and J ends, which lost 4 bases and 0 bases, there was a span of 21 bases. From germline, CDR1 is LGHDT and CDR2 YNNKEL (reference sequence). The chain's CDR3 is CASSLSQDTYPNQETQYF. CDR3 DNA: TGTGCCAGCAGCCTCTCCCAGGATACCTACCCCAACCAAGAGACCCAGTACTTC.

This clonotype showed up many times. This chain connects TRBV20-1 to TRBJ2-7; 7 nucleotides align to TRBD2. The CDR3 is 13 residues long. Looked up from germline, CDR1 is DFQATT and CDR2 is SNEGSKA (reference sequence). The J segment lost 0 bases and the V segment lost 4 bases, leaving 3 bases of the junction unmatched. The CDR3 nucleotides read TGCAGTGCTATCGGGAGGCTCTCCTACGAGCAGTACTTC. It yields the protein CSAIGRLSYEQYF.

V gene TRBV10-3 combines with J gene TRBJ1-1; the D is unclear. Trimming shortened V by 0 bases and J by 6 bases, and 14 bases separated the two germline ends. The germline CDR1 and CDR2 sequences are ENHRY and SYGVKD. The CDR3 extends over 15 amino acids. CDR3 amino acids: CAISESSGNDAEAFF. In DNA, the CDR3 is TGTGCCATCAGTGAGTCGTCAGGCAACGACGCTGAAGCTTTCTTT.

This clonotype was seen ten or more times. The CDR3 bases are TGTGCCAGCAGCCAAGATGGGGGGGGATCCGAGCAGTACTTC. Translating it yields CASSQDGGGSEQYF. The V and J genes are TRBV3-1 and TRBJ2-7; 7 bases agree with TRBD2. Germline trimming cut 0 bases from V and 6 bases from J; bases unmatched to any gene: 5. The CDR3 consists of 14 residues. The germline CDR1 and CDR2 sequences are LGHDT and YNNKEL (reference sequence).

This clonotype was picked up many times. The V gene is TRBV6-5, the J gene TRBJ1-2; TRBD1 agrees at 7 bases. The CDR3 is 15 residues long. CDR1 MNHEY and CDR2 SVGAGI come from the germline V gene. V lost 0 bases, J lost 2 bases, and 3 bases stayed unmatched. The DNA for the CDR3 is TGTGCCAGCAGTTACTCACCGACAGGGAACTATGGCTACACCTTC. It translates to CASSYSPTGNYGYTF.

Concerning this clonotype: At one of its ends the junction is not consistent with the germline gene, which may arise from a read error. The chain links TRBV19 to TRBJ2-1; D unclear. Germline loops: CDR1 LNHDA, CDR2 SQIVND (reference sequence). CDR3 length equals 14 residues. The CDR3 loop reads CASGIDIGVGEQFF. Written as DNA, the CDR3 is TGTGCCAGTGGTATAGATATTGGTGTGGGTGAGCAGTTCTTC. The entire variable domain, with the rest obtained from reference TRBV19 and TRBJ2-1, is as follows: DGGITQSPKYLFRKEGQNVTLSCEQNLNHDAMYWYRQDPGQGLRLIYYSQIVNDFQKGDIAEGYSVSREKKESFPLTVTSAQKNPTAFYLCASGIDIGVGEQFFGPGTRLTVL.

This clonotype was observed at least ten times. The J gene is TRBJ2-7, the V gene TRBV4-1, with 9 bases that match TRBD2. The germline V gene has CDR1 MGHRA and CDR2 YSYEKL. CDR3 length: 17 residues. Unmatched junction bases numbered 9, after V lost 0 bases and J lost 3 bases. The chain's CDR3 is CASSQEELGLAYYEQYF. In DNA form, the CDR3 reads TGCGCCAGCAGCCAAGAAGAACTCGGACTAGCGTACTACGAGCAGTACTTC.

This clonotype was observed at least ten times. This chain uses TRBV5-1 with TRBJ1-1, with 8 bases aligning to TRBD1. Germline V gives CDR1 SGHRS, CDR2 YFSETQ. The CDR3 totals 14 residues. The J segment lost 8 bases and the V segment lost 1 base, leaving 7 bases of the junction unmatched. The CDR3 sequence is CASSLSYGQGEAFF. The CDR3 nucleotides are TGCGCCAGCAGCTTGTCATACGGACAGGGCGAAGCTTTCTTT.

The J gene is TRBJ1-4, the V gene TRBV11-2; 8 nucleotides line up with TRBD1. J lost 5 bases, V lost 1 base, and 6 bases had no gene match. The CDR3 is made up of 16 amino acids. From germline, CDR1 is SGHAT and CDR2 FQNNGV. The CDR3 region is CASSLGGQGGNEKLFF. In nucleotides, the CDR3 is TGTGCCAGCAGCTTAGGCGGACAGGGCGGGAATGAAAAACTGTTTTTT.

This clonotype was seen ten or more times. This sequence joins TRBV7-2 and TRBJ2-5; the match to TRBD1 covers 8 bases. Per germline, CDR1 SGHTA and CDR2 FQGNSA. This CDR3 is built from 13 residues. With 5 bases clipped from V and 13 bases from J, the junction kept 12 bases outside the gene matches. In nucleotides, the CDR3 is TGTGCCAGCAGCCAAGGGGACAGGTTCATCCCGTACTTC. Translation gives CASSQGDRFIPYF.

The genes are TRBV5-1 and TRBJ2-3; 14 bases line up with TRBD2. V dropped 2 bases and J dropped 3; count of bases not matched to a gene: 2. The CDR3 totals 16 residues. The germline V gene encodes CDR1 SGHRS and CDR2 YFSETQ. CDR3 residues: CASSFGTSGGTDTQYF. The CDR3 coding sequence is TGCGCCAGCAGCTTCGGGACTAGCGGGGGAACAGATACGCAGTATTTT.

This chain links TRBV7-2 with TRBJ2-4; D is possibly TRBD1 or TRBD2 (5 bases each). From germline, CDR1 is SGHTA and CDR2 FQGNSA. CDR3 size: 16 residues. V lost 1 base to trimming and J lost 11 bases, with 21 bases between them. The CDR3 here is CASSLGLGVPVSVQYF. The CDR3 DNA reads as TGTGCCAGCAGCTTAGGGCTGGGGGTCCCAGTAAGCGTTCAGTACTTC.

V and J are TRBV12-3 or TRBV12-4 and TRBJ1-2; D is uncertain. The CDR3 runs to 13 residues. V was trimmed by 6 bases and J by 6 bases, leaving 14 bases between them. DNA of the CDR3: TGTGCCAGCAGAAAGTTCCGTGCGGATGGCTACACCTTC. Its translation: CASRKFRADGYTF.

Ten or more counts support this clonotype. Here the CDR3 DNA reads TGTGCCAGTAGTACTAGCGGGGTCACCGGGGAGCTGTTTTTT. Translating it yields CASSTSGVTGELFF. V gene TRBV19 combines with J gene TRBJ2-2, with 9 bases matching TRBD2. CDR3 size: 14 residues. The germline gives CDR1 LNHDA, CDR2 SQIVND (reference sequence). V was clipped by 4 bases and J by 4 bases; unmatched bases: 1.

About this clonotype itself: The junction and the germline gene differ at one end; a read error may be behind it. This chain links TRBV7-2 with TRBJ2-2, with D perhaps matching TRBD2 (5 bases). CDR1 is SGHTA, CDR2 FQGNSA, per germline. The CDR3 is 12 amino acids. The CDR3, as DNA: TGTGCCAGCAGCTTGCACACCGGGAAGCTGTTTTTT. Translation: CASSLHTGKLFF.

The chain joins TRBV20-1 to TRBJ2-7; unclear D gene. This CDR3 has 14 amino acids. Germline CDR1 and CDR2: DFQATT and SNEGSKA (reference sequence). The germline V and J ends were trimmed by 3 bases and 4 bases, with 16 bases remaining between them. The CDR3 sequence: CSASDRQSLYEQYF. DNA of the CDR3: TGCAGTGCTAGCGACCGCCAGTCTCTATACGAGCAGTACTTC.

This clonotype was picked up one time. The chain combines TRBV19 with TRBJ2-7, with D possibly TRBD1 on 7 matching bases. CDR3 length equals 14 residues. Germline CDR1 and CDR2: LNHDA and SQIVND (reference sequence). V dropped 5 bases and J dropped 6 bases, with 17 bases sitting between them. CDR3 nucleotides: TGTGCCAGTAGTCAGGGGGGCGTAGTAGGCGAGCAGTACTTC. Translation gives CASSQGGVVGEQYF.